The 26 T cell receptor beta chains presented below share a single source sample, sequenced in a study. MiXCR, applied by TCRdb to the 5' RACE reads, yields one record per CDR3 protein. Here the sample spans around 57,000 distinct CDR3 sequences, roughly 30% being singletons. Sequencing input: tumor-infiltrating memory CD4+ T cells sorted from the breast tumor. Subset here: memory CD4+ T cells, CD4+CD45RO+CD25-. Receptors originate from a female donor with breast cancer.

The V and J genes are TRBV5-5 and TRBJ2-7; D is ambiguous. The germline CDR1 and CDR2 sequences are SGHKS and YYEKEE (reference sequence). V was cut by 2 bases and J by 0 bases, with 9 bases left in between. The CDR3 runs to 14 residues. CDR3 DNA sequence: TGTGCCAGCAGCTTTACGCCTAGCTCCTACGAGCAGTACTTC. It is translated as CASSFTPSSYEQYF.

In this sample, this clonotype turned up many times. V is TRBV6-2 or TRBV6-3 and J is TRBJ1-1, with D perhaps matching TRBD1 (5 bases). The CDR3 loop spans 15 amino acids. Germline V gene data show CDR1 as MNHEY and CDR2 as SVGEGT. Trimming pared 7 bases from V and 0 bases from J, leaving 15 bases between. The CDR3 reads CASTAIDSMNTEAFF. The CDR3, as DNA: TGTGCCAGCACCGCGATCGACAGCATGAACACTGAAGCTTTCTTT.

By sample share, this clonotype is medium-sized. The V call is TRBV4-1, the J call TRBJ2-5; 8 nucleotides line up with TRBD2. V lost 1 base to trimming and J lost 3 bases; unmatched junction nucleotides: 13. The CDR3 length is 18 residues. Germline assignment: CDR1 MGHRA and CDR2 YSYEKL. The CDR3 region has the DNA TGCGCCAGCAGCCAAGTTGGGATGCGGCGGGGGGAGGAAGAGACCCAGTACTTC. It yields the protein CASSQVGMRRGEEETQYF.

The table lists this clonotype with a few counts. The chain recombines TRBV28 with TRBJ2-1; 8 bases align to TRBD2. CDR3 length: 14 residues. V was clipped by 5 bases and J by 8 bases; unmatched bases: 8. The germline V gene has CDR1 MDHEN and CDR2 SYDVKM. The chain's CDR3 is CASSRAGDRDEQFF. DNA for the CDR3: TGTGCCAGCAGTAGAGCGGGAGATAGAGATGAGCAGTTCTTC.

This clonotype was counted only a few times. At one boundary the junction diverges from the germline segment, which might be a read error. J is TRBJ2-1 and V is TRBV10-3; D perhaps matches TRBD1 (6 bases). CDR1 and CDR2 from the germline V gene are ENHRY and SYGVKD. CDR3 length equals 11 residues. CDR3 DNA: TGTGCCATCAGATCCCAACAGGGTCCGCTCTTC. Its translation: CAIRSQQGPLF.

By its share, this clonotype is medium-sized. The rearrangement links TRBV7-2 to TRBJ1-5; D might be TRBD1 (6 bases). Germline CDR1 and CDR2: SGHTA and FQGNSA. The CDR3 totals 14 residues. Deletions cut 4 bases from V and 6 bases from J, with 13 bases between. The CDR3 DNA sequence: TGTGCCAGCAGCTCACACCAGGGGTTTCAGCCCCAGCATTTT. Protein product: CASSSHQGFQPQHF.

The J gene is TRBJ2-7, the V gene TRBV6-1, with unresolved D. CDR1 and CDR2 from the germline V gene are MNHNS and SASEGT. The CDR3 sequence is 15 residues long. The germline V and J ends were trimmed by 7 bases and 5 bases, with 21 bases remaining between them. CDR3 in amino acids: CASKREKNNPNEQYF. In DNA, the CDR3 is TGTGCCAGCAAAAGGGAAAAGAATAACCCCAACGAGCAGTACTTC.

The V gene is TRBV24-1, the J gene TRBJ2-3; 7 bases match TRBD2. Germline CDR1 reads KGHDR; CDR2 reads SFDVKD. V gave up 2 bases and J gave up 5 bases; unmatched junction bases: 9. CDR3 length equals 16 residues. CDR3 DNA: TGTGCCACCAGTGATTCCTCCCTCGGCGGGAGAGATACGCAGTATTTT. Translating it yields CATSDSSLGGRDTQYF.

This clonotype rates as medium-sized. The rearrangement joins TRBV7-8 to TRBJ1-3; unclear D gene. Germline V CDR1 and CDR2: SGHVS, FQNEAQ. This CDR3 has 14 amino acids. Trimming removed 5 bases from V and 4 bases from J, with 12 bases in between. The CDR3 region has the DNA TGTGCCAGCAGCATGTTACGGGAGGGAAACACCATATATTTT. Amino acid sequence: CASSMLREGNTIYF.

The sample holds a few counts of this clonotype. The gene calls are TRBV7-2 and TRBJ2-7; D uncertain. This CDR3 region has 12 residues. The V end was cut by 3 bases, the J end by 6 bases, with 9 bases between. Germline V gene lookup returns CDR1 SGHTA and CDR2 FQGNSA. CDR3 nucleotide sequence: TGTGCCAGCAGCTTCCCGAGGCTCGAGCAGTACTTC. This codes for CASSFPRLEQYF.

This clonotype was detected a few times. The chain carries TRBV7-2 and TRBJ2-7; 7 positions agree with TRBD1. V was clipped by 5 bases and J by 0 bases; unmatched bases: 7. Per germline, CDR1 SGHTA and CDR2 FQGNSA. The CDR3 consists of 15 residues. The CDR3 DNA reads as TGTGCCAGCAGCACACAGGGGTACGGCTCCTACGAGCAGTACTTC. Translating it yields CASSTQGYGSYEQYF.

This chain links TRBV7-3 with TRBJ1-1, with a weak D call TRBD1 (5 bases). CDR3 length: 15 residues. CDR1 is SGHTA and CDR2 is FQGTGA in the germline V gene. The V end lost 1 base, the J end lost 4 bases, and 13 bases lay between the germline ends. The CDR3 protein is CASSLSRGRGTEAFF. The CDR3 DNA follows: TGTGCCAGCAGCTTAAGTCGGGGCCGGGGCACTGAAGCTTTCTTT.

This clonotype was seen a few times. Mismatch with germline at one junction end may stem from a read error. The genes are TRBV5-1 and TRBJ2-1; D not certain. CDR3 size: 8 residues. CDR1 and CDR2 (germline): SGHRS, YFSETQ. This CDR3 is CASSRLTF. The DNA of the CDR3 is TGCGCCAGCAGCCGCCTAACCTTC.

The chain joins TRBV18 to TRBJ2-3; D gene uncertain. The germline V gene encodes CDR1 KGHSH and CDR2 LQKENI. Between the trimmed V and J ends, which lost 3 bases and 5 bases, there was a span of 6 bases. The CDR3 totals 12 residues. CDR3 protein: CASSPYIDTQYF. In DNA, the CDR3 is TGTGCCAGCTCACCTTACATAGATACGCAGTATTTT.

The J gene is TRBJ2-3, the V gene TRBV7-9, with D tentatively TRBD2 (5 bases). The CDR3 spans 14 residues. With 7 bases removed from V and 0 bases from J, the gap between germline ends came to 11 bases. CDR1 SEHNR and CDR2 FQNEAQ come from the germline V gene (reference sequence). CDR3 residues: CASIKSGSTDTQYF. The DNA for the CDR3 is TGTGCCAGCATAAAAAGCGGTAGCACAGATACGCAGTATTTT.

This chain uses TRBV20-1 with TRBJ1-5, with TRBD1 matching over 10 bases. There are 14 residues in the CDR3. V shed 6 bases, J shed 1 base, and the junction held 3 bases outside the gene matches. The germline CDR1 and CDR2 sequences are DFQATT and SNEGSKA (reference sequence). The CDR3 sequence: CSAPGQGSNQPQHF. The CDR3 region has the DNA TGCAGTGCCCCGGGACAGGGGAGCAATCAGCCCCAGCATTTT.

This clonotype was recorded many times. V usage is TRBV10-3 and J usage is TRBJ1-2; D is undetermined. V dropped 5 bases and J dropped 4 bases, with 14 bases sitting between them. This CDR3 spans 14 amino acids. CDR1 and CDR2 (germline): ENHRY, SYGVKD. The CDR3 reads CAISQGVRFYGYTF. CDR3 coding DNA: TGTGCCATCAGTCAAGGAGTGAGGTTCTATGGCTACACCTTC.

With regard to this clonotype: The junction shows a germline mismatch at one end, possibly a read error. The chain is built from TRBV7-3 and TRBJ2-2, with D hard to call. The CDR3 sequence is 15 residues long. Germline V CDR1 and CDR2: SGHTA, FQGTGA. This CDR3 reads CASSSGGSNAGELFF. The CDR3 DNA reads TGTGCCAGCAGCTCCGGCGGTTCGAACGCCGGGGAGCTGTTTTTT.

This clonotype was recorded a few times. CDR3 sequence reads: CASSSSVANTEAFF. CDR3 DNA: TGCGCCAGCAGCTCCTCGGTCGCAAACACTGAAGCTTTCTTT. The chain is built from TRBV5-1 and TRBJ1-1; no clear D gene. Germline V gives CDR1 SGHRS, CDR2 YFSETQ. The germline V and J ends were trimmed by 3 bases and 2 bases, with 11 bases remaining between them. CDR3 length: 14 amino acids.

This clonotype came up many times. Sequence at one end of the junction differs from germline and may be a read error. The V gene is TRBV7-7, the J gene TRBJ2-3; TRBD2 is a possible D gene (5 bases). Germline V gene lookup returns CDR1 SSHAT and CDR2 FNYEAQ (reference sequence). This CDR3 spans 13 amino acids. The CDR3 reads CASSPLGSDTQYF. CDR3 sequence (DNA): TGTGCTAGCAGCCCACTAGGCTCAGATACGCAGTATTTT.

This clonotype occurred a few times. The chain carries TRBV29-1 and TRBJ1-2; TRBD1 aligns across 8 bases. V lost 4 bases, J lost 0 bases, and 7 bases stayed unmatched. The CDR3 covers 15 residues. The germline V gene encodes CDR1 SQVTM and CDR2 ANQGSEA. The chain's CDR3 is CSVATGASANYGYTF. The CDR3 DNA is TGCAGCGTTGCGACAGGGGCGTCGGCTAACTATGGCTACACCTTC.

This clonotype appeared a few times. V and J are TRBV29-1 and TRBJ2-2; tentatively, D is TRBD2 (5 bases). This CDR3 comprises 16 residues. V was clipped by 1 base and J by 2 bases, with 14 bases between them. Germline V gene data show CDR1 as SQVTM and CDR2 as ANQGSEA. The CDR3 reads CSVEALGAANTGELFF. CDR3 nucleotides: TGCAGCGTTGAAGCATTGGGAGCGGCTAACACCGGGGAGCTGTTTTTT.

This clonotype has more than one count but fewer than ten. V usage is TRBV11-2 and J usage is TRBJ2-1, with TRBD2 matching 11 bases. There are 16 residues in the CDR3. Germline V gives CDR1 SGHAT, CDR2 FQNNGV. The V gene end was trimmed by 0 bases and the J gene end by 8 bases; junction bases not matched to a gene: 6. The CDR3 loop is CASSLDQTSGIDEQFF. The DNA for the CDR3 is TGTGCCAGCAGCTTAGATCAGACTAGCGGGATTGATGAGCAGTTCTTC.

This clonotype was seen only a few times. V is TRBV9 and J is TRBJ1-5; no firm D call. The CDR3 sequence is 13 residues long. Trimming stripped 5 bases from V and 0 bases from J, with 6 bases between. The germline gives CDR1 SGDLS, CDR2 YYNGEE. The CDR3 sequence: CASSSDSNQPQHF. The CDR3, as DNA: TGTGCCAGCAGTAGTGATAGCAATCAGCCCCAGCATTTT.

This clonotype has a count of ten or more. The chain couples TRBV5-1 to TRBJ1-3; no clear D. V lost 10 bases and J lost 2, with 10 bases in between. Germline-derived CDR1 and CDR2 are SGHRS and YFSETQ. CDR3 length: 12 amino acids. For the CDR3, the DNA is TGCGCCTCGGGCCTTACTGGAAACACCATATATTTT. This encodes CASGLTGNTIYF.

V gene TRBV15 combines with J gene TRBJ2-4; perhaps TRBD2 as D (6 bases). This CDR3 has 17 amino acids. Germline values: CDR1 LNHNV, CDR2 YYDKDF (reference sequence). Between the trimmed V and J ends, which lost 1 base and 0 bases, there was a span of 13 bases. CDR3 loop: CATSRVGGYLAKNIQYF. For the CDR3, the DNA is TGTGCCACCAGCAGAGTTGGAGGGTATCTAGCCAAAAACATTCAGTACTTC.